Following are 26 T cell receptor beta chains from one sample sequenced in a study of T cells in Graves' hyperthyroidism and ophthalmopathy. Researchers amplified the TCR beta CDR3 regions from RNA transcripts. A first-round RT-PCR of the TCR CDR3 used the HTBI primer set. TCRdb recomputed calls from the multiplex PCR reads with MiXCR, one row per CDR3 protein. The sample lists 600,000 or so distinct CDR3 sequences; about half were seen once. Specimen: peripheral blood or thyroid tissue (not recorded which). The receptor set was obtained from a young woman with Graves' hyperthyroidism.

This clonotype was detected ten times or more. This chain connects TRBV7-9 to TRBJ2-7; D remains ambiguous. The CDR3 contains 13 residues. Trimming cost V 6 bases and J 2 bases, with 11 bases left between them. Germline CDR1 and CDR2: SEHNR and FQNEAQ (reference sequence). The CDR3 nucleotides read TGTGCCAGCAGTCTCCCTCCCCCCTACGAGCAGTACTTC. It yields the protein CASSLPPPYEQYF.

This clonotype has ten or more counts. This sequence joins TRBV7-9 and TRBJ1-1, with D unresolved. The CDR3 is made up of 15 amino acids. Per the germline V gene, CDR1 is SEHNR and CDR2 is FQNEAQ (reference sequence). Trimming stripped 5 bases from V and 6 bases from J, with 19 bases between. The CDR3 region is CASSPRTGRTPEAFF. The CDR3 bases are TGTGCCAGCAGCCCCAGGACGGGCAGAACACCTGAAGCTTTCTTT.

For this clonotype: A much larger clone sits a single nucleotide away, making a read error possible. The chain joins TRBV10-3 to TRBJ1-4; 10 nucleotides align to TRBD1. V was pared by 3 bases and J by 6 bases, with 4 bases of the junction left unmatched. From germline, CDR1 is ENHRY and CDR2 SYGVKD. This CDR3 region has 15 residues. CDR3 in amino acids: CAISDSGTGDEKLFF. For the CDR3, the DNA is TGTGCCATCAGTGATAGCGGGACAGGGGATGAAAAACTGTTTTTT.

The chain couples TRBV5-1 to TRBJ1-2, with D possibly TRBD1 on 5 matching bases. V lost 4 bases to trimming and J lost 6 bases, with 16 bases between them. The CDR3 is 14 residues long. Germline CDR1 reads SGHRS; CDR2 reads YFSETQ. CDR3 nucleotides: TGCGCCAGCAGCGCCGGGACCGAGGGCCATGGCTACACCTTC. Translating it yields CASSAGTEGHGYTF.

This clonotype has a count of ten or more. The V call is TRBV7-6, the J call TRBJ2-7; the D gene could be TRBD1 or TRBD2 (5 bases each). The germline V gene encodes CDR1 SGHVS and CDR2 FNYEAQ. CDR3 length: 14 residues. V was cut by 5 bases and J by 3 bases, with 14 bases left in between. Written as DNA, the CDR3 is TGTGCCAGCAGCCCCGCCTCGAGGGGCTACGAGCAGTACTTC. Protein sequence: CASSPASRGYEQYF.

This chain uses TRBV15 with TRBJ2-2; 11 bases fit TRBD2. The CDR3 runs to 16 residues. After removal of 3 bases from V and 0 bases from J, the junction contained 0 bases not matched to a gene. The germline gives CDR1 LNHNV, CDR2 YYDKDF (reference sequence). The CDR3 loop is CATSSSGRANTGELFF. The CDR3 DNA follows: TGTGCCACCAGCAGTAGCGGGAGGGCGAACACCGGGGAGCTGTTTTTT. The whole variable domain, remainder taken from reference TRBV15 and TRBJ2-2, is DAMVIQNPRYQVTQFGKPVTLSCSQTLNHNVMYWYQQKSSQAPKLLFHYYDKDFNNEADTPDNFQSRRPNTSFCFLDIRSPGLGDTAMYLCATSSSGRANTGELFFGEGSRLTVL.

In nucleotides, the CDR3 is TGTGCCAGCGGCCAAGTGGCAGGGACCAACGAGCAGTACTTC. Its translation is CASGQVAGTNEQYF. The rearrangement links TRBV7-2 to TRBJ2-1; possibly TRBD1 or TRBD2 for D (5 bases each). The J call is in doubt because the DNA end fits TRBJ2-7 better. In germline, CDR1 is SGHTA, CDR2 FQGNSA. There are 14 residues in the CDR3.

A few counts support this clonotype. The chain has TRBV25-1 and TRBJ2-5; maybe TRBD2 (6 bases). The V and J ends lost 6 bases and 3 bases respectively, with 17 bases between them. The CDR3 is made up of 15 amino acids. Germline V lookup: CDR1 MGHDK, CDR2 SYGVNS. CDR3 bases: TGTGCCAGCAGCCCCCTCCGGGAGCGGGAAGAGACCCAGTACTTC. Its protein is CASSPLREREETQYF.

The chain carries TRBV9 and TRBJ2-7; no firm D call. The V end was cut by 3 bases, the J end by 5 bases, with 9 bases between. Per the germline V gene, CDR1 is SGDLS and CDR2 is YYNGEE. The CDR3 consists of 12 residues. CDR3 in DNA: TGTGCCAGCAGCGGGTACAAGGACGAGCAGTACTTC. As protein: CASSGYKDEQYF.

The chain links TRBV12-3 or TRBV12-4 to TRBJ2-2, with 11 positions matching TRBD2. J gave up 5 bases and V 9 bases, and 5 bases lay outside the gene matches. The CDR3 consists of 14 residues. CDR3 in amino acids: CASLAGGGTGELFF. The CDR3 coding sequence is TGTGCCAGTCTAGCGGGAGGCGGTACCGGGGAGCTGTTTTTT.

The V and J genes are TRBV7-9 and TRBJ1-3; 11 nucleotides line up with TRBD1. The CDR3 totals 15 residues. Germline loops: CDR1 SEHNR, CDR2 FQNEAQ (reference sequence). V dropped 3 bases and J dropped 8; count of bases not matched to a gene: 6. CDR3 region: CASSLAMGQGDTIYF. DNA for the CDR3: TGTGCCAGCAGCTTGGCGATGGGACAGGGGGACACCATATATTTT.

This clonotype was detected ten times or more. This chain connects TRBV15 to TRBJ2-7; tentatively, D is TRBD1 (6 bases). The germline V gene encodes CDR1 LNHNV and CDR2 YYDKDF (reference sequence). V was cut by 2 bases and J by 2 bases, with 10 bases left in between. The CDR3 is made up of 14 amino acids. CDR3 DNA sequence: TGTGCCACCAGCAGAAAGGACAGTACCTACGAGCAGTACTTC. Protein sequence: CATSRKDSTYEQYF.

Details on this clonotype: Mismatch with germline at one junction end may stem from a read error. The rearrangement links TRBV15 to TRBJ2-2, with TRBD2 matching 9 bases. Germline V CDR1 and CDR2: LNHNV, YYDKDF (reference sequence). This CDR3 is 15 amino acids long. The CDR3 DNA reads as TGTGCCACCAGGAGAGCGGGAGGGAACACCGGGGAGCTGTTTTTT. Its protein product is CATRRAGGNTGELFF.

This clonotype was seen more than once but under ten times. CDR3 DNA: TGTGCCAGCAGTTACGGCGGGGTCACTGAAGCTTTCTTT. This codes for CASSYGGVTEAFF. This chain connects TRBV6-6 to TRBJ1-1; no reliable D call. The CDR3 has 13 amino acids. Germline lookup yields CDR1 MNHNY and CDR2 SVGAGI (reference sequence). Trimming shortened V by 2 bases and J by 4 bases, and 8 bases separated the two germline ends.

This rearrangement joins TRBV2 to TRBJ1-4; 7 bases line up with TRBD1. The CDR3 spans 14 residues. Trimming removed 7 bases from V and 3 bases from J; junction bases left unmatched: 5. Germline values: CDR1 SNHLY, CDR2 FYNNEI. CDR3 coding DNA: TGTGCCAGCATAGGACAGGTGGCTAATGAAAAACTGTTTTTT. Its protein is CASIGQVANEKLFF.

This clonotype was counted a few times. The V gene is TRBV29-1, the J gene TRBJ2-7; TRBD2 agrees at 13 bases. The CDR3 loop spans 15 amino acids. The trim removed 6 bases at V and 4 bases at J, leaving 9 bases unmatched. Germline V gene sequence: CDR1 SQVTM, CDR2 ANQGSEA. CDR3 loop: CSVRTSGSGLYEQYF. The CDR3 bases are TGCAGCGTGCGGACTAGCGGGAGTGGGTTGTACGAGCAGTACTTC.

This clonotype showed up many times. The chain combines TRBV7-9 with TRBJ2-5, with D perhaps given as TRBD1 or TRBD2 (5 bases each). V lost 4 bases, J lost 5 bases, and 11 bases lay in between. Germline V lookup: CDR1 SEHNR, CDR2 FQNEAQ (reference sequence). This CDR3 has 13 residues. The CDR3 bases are TGTGCCAGCAGCTCGGGGCCGGGGGAGACCCAGTACTTC. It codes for CASSSGPGETQYF.

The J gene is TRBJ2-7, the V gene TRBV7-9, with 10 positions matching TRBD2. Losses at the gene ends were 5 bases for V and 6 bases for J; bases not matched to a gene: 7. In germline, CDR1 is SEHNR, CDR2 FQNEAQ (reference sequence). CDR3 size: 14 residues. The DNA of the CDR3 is TGTGCCAGCAGCGAGTCTAGCGGGAGAGGCGAGCAGTACTTC. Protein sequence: CASSESSGRGEQYF. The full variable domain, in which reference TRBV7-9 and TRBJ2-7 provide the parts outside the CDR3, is DTGVSQNPRHKITKRGQNVTFRCDPISEHNRLYWYRQTLGQGPEFLTYFQNEAQLEKSRLLSDRFSAERPKGSFSTLEIQRTEQGDSAMYLCASSESSGRGEQYFGPGTRLTVT.

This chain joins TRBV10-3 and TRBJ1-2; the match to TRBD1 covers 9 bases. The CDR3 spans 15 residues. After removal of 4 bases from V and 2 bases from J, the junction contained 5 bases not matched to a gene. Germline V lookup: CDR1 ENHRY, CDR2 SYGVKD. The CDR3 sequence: CAISGGQGGNYGYTF. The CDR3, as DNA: TGTGCCATCAGTGGGGGACAGGGTGGGAACTATGGCTACACCTTC.

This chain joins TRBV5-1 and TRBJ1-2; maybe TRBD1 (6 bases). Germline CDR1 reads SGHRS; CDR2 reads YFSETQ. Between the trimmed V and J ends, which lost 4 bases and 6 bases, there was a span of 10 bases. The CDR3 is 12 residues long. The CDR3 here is CASSPQGNGYTF. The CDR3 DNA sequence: TGCGCCAGCAGCCCACAGGGCAATGGCTACACCTTC.

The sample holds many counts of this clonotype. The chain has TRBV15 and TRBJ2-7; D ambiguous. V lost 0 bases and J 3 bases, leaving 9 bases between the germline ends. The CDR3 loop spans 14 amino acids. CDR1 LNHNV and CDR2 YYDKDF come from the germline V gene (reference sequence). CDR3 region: CATSRDLQFYEQYF. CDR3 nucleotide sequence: TGTGCCACCAGCAGAGATCTACAGTTCTACGAGCAGTACTTC.

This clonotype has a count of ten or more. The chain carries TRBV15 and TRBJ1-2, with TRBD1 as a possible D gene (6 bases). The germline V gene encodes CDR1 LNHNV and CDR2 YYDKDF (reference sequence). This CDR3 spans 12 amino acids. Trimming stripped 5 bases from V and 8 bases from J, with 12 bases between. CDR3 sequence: CATSWGARGYTF. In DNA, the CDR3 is TGTGCCACCAGCTGGGGGGCACGCGGCTACACCTTC.

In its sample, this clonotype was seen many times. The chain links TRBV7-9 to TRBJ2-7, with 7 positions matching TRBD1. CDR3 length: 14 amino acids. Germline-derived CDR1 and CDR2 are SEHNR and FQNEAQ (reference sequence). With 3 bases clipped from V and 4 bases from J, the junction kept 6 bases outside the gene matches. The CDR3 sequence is CASSFTDRPYEQYF. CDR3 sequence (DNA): TGTGCCAGCAGCTTCACGGACAGGCCTTACGAGCAGTACTTC. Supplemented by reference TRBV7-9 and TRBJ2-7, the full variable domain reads DTGVSQNPRHKITKRGQNVTFRCDPISEHNRLYWYRQTLGQGPEFLTYFQNEAQLEKSRLLSDRFSAERPKGSFSTLEIQRTEQGDSAMYLCASSFTDRPYEQYFGPGTRLTVT.

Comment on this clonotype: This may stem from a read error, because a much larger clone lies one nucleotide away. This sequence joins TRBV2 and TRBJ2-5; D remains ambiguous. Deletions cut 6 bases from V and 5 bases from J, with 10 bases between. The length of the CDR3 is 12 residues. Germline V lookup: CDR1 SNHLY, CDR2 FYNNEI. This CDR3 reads CASRPSMETQYF. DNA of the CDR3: TGTGCCAGCAGGCCGAGCATGGAGACCCAGTACTTC.

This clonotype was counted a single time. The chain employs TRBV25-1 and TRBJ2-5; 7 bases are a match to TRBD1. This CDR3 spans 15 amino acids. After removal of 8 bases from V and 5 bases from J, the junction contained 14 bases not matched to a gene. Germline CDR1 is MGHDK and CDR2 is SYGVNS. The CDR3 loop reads CASSRGDSLAETQYF. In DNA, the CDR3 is TGTGCCAGCTCTAGAGGGGACAGTCTTGCCGAGACCCAGTACTTC.

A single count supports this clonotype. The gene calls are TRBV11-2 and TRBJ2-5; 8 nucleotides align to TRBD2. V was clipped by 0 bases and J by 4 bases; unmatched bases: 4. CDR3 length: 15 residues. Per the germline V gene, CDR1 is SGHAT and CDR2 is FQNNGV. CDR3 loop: CASSLEAGVGETQYF. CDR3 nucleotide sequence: TGTGCCAGCAGCTTAGAAGCGGGAGTCGGAGAGACCCAGTACTTC.